The clone carrying this T cell receptor (beta chain) was observed at least ten times. This entry comes from a study of human T cells and chemical hapten exposure. The time point was: patch test 3, about 24 weeks after DPC sensitization. Indicated treatment: therapeutic diphenylcyclopropenone sensitization with weekly scalp DPC. In TCRdb, the RACE reads were re-called with MiXCR into one record per CDR3 protein. The data contain tens of thousands of distinct CDR3 sequences, 13% of them seen just once; the ten biggest clones take up approximately 6.2%. This CDR3 is built from 14 residues. CDR1 SNHLY and CDR2 FYNNEI come from the germline V gene. Trimming pared 6 bases from V and 2 bases from J, leaving 14 bases between.

The sequenced sample was whole blood, obtained in connection with sensitization to the hapten diphenylcyclopropenone (DPC). The chain is built from TRBV2 and TRBJ2-7, with D unclear. The receptor was derived from a woman in her 50s with alopecia areata. Some clones in this sample may be carry-over from other donors' samples. The CDR3 region has the DNA TGTGCCAGCAGGCGGCCGCGGACGCCCTACGAGCAGTACTTC. Translation: CASRRPRTPYEQYF.